This T cell receptor beta chain was obtained from a study of cytomegalovirus exposure and HLA in healthy donors. Despite likely unrecorded immune exposures, the donors were nominally healthy at the time of sampling. This PCR relied on a set of 60 Vbeta primers and 13 Jbeta primers. Clones were sequenced by immunoSEQ multiplex PCR, and TCRdb holds only the in-frame ones, with some missing. The sample holds about 180,000 clones, approximately 88% seen once. Trimming at V came to 4 bases and at J to 3 bases, leaving 7 bases not matched to a gene. CDR1 is MNHEY and CDR2 is SVGAGI in the germline V gene. The CDR3 totals 15 residues.

V is TRBV6-5 and J is TRBJ1-2; 8 bases line up with TRBD1. Sequenced material: PBMCs. This TCR came from a man aged 30 to 45 in good health and CMV-seronegative. CDR3 amino acids: CASSSSGTGHYGYTF. DNA for the CDR3: TGTGCCAGCAGTTCTAGTGGGACAGGACACTATGGCTACACCTTC.